This T cell receptor beta chain was identified during a study of post-analysis software for immune sequencing data. Study conclusions and caveats: Comparison of patients with controls showed a handful of TRBV segments more frequent in patients, TRBV5-6, TRBV5-1 and TRBV20-1 among them.

This clonotype is a singleton in its sample. Its target is unknown. The germline gene is not matched at one end of the junction; a read error may be the cause. TCR beta cDNA libraries included unique molecular identifiers. A single record per CDR3 protein comes from TCRdb applying MiXCR to the PCR reads. The data show about 810,000 distinct CDR3 sequences, around 53% seen once. The length of the CDR3 is 19 residues. The V gene's germline CDR1 is LGHDT and CDR2 YNNKEL (reference sequence). Material: blood. V and J are TRBV3-1 and TRBJ2-1, with D perhaps being TRBD1 or TRBD2 (5 bases each). This TCR came from a girl aged 5 to 17 with multiple sclerosis. The DNA for the CDR3 is TGTGCCGGCAGCCAAGGTCGGGGCTGGGGCAGCCAAAGCTACAATGAGCAGTTCTTC. This sequence encodes CAGSQGRGWGSQSYNEQFF.